This TCR beta chain derives from a study of blood T cell repertoires in COVID-19. Trimming removed 2 bases from V and 7 bases from J; junction bases left unmatched: 11. Germline CDR1 reads SGHDT; CDR2 reads YYEEEE. This CDR3 is 16 amino acids long. Only a few counts were recorded for this clone. Methods used by the authors: Reference gene primer amplification gave nucleated cell count estimates. Sequenced by immunoSEQ multiplex PCR; TCRdb stores in-frame clones only, minus some. V, J and clone size are taken as reported in that table, and D and trimming were inferred from the DNA itself. Of 45,000 or so clones in the sample, approximately 85% were seen once.

The chain has TRBV5-6 and TRBJ2-7; 11 nucleotides match TRBD1. What was sequenced was peripheral blood. The receptor was derived from a woman older than 75 with acute or convalescent COVID-19. The CDR3 is CASSFTVGDRGREQYF. CDR3 in DNA: TGTGCCAGCAGCTTCACAGTTGGGGACAGGGGGAGGGAGCAGTACTTC.